Listed below are T cell receptor beta chains from one sample, sequenced in a study of blood T cell repertoires in COVID-19. Sequenced by immunoSEQ multiplex PCR; TCRdb stores in-frame clones only, minus some. Here the sample spans 540,000 or so clones, roughly 89% being singletons. Sequencing input: peripheral blood. These TCRs come from a woman in her 50s with COVID-19, enrolled during active disease. The CDR3 runs from the conserved cysteine through the conserved F or W. D genes are given only for firm matches. Rows may omit the clone size; those that give it use once, few, many or a size class.

>TRBJ1-3|-|-|TRBV9
CASGGISGNTIYF
TGTGCCAGTGGAGGGATCTCTGGAAACACCATATATTTT
>TRBJ2-7|-|-|TRBV10-3
CAISEKWTAFQDF
TGTGCCATCAGTGAGAAGTGGACAGCCTTTCAGGACTTC
>TRBJ2-7|-|-|TRBV28
CASRQGPEQYF
TGTGCCAGCAGGCAGGGGCCCGAGCAGTACTTC
>TRBJ1-5|TRBD1|-|TRBV28
CASSSYRGNQPQHF
TGTGCCAGCAGTTCGTACAGGGGCAACCAGCCCCAGCATTTT
>TRBJ1-2|-|-|TRBV6-5
CASLRPQGSEGYTF
TGTGCCAGCCTTAGGCCCCAGGGTTCGGAGGGCTACACCTTC
>TRBJ1-2|-|-|TRBV29-1
CSVGPGANYGYTF
TGCAGCGTTGGCCCGGGAGCTAACTATGGCTACACCTTC
>TRBJ1-2|TRBD1|-|TRBV9
CASSVARGDVGAGGVGYTF
TGTGCCAGCAGCGTAGCTAGGGGCGACGTGGGAGCAGGGGGCGTTGGCTACACCTTC
>TRBJ1-2|TRBD1|-|TRBV30
CAWTGGVGYTF
TGTGCCTGGACAGGGGGCGTTGGCTACACCTTC
>TRBJ1-6|TRBD1|-|TRBV4-1
CASSRMDRQNSPLHF
TGCGCCAGCAGCCGGATGGACAGGCAGAATTCACCCCTCCACTTT
>TRBJ2-3|TRBD2|-|TRBV19
CASSERGIADTQYF
TGTGCCAGTTCCGAGCGGGGGATTGCAGATACGCAGTATTTT
>TRBJ1-2|-|-|TRBV5-8
CASSFRREYGYTF
TGTGCCAGCAGCTTCCGCCGGGAGTATGGCTACACCTTC
>TRBJ1-2|-|-|TRBV3-1/TRBV3-2
CASSPQRRDQPRDYGYTF
TGTGCCAGCAGCCCCCAGAGGAGGGACCAACCTCGAGATTATGGCTACACCTTC
>TRBJ1-1|TRBD1|-|TRBV29-1
CSGGQGGSTEAFF
TGCAGCGGTGGACAGGGGGGGAGCACTGAAGCTTTCTTT
>TRBJ1-2|-|-|TRBV9
CASSAGQRGYTF
TGTGCCAGCAGCGCGGGACAAAGAGGCTACACCTTC
>TRBJ1-2|-|-|TRBV10-3
CAIAGPAIYGYTF
TGTGCCATCGCGGGACCCGCGATTTATGGCTACACCTTC
>TRBJ2-1|TRBD1|-|TRBV20-1
CSASPGTGDEQFF
TGCAGTGCTAGTCCCGGGACAGGGGATGAGCAGTTCTTC
>TRBJ1-2|-|-|TRBV19
CASILGGDPLSGYTF
TGTGCCAGTATCCTAGGGGGGGACCCCCTATCAGGCTACACCTTC
>TRBJ2-3|-|once|TRBV5-1
CASSFGGQHTDTQYF
TGCGCCAGCAGCTTTGGCGGACAGCACACAGATACGCAGTATTTT
>TRBJ1-2|-|few|TRBV12-5
CASGSGSMLVGYTF
TGTGCTAGTGGTAGCGGCAGCATGTTGGTCGGCTACACCTTC
>TRBJ1-4|-|-|TRBV19
CASSIDPAEGELLF
TGTGCCAGTAGTATAGATCCGGCTGAGGGGGAACTTCTTTTT
>TRBJ1-2|-|-|TRBV5-1
CASSDPTGRYGYTF
TGCGCCAGCAGCGACCCGACAGGACGGTATGGCTACACCTTC
>TRBJ1-1|-|-|TRBV7-9
CASSLGGLRGMNTEAFF
TGTGCCAGCAGCTTAGGAGGGCTCCGGGGAATGAACACTGAAGCTTTCTTT
>TRBJ1-1|-|many|TRBV18
CASSVATDTEAFF
TGTGCCAGCTCAGTGGCGACAGACACTGAAGCTTTCTTT
>TRBJ1-6|-|-|TRBV9
CASSEGGAQVGLPLHF
TGTGCCAGCAGCGAAGGAGGGGCCCAAGTCGGATTACCCCTCCACTTT
>TRBJ2-7|-|-|TRBV7-2
CASSRGEQYF
TGTGCCAGCAGTCGGGGCGAGCAGTACTTC
>TRBJ1-1|TRBD1|-|TRBV6-5
CASSLGQGHPAFF
TGTGCCAGCAGCCTCGGACAGGGGCACCCAGCTTTCTTT
>TRBJ2-1|TRBD2|-|TRBV7-3
CASSLGLASTEQFF
TGTGCCAGCAGCCTGGGACTAGCGTCGACTGAGCAGTTCTTC
>TRBJ2-5|TRBD1|-|TRBV3-1/TRBV3-2
CASSQNRGLETQYF
TGTGCCAGCAGCCAGAACAGGGGGCTGGAGACCCAGTACTTC
>TRBJ2-1|TRBD2|-|TRBV30
CAWGAGVNNEQFF
TGTGCCTGGGGAGCGGGGGTCAACAATGAGCAGTTCTTC
>TRBJ1-2|-|-|TRBV5-1
CASSVEGSSSGYGYTF
TGCGCCAGCAGCGTCGAGGGCAGCTCATCTGGCTATGGCTACACCTTC
>TRBJ2-2|-|few|TRBV7-6
CASSLQGYTGELFF
TGTGCCAGCAGCTTACAGGGATACACCGGGGAGCTGTTTTTT
>TRBJ1-5|-|-|TRBV6-1
CASREGKSNQPQHF
TGTGCCAGCAGGGAAGGTAAAAGCAATCAGCCCCAGCATTTT
>TRBJ1-2|-|-|TRBV27
CASSFTGLDIDGYTF
TGTGCCAGCAGTTTTACAGGGTTAGATATTGATGGCTACACCTTC
>TRBJ2-7|TRBD2|-|TRBV18
CASSPGDFGGSYEQYF
TGTGCCAGCTCACCAGGGGACTTCGGGGGGTCTTACGAGCAGTACTTC
>TRBJ1-5|-|few|TRBV9
CASSKGPNQPQHF
TGTGCCAGCAGCAAGGGGCCTAATCAGCCCCAGCATTTT
>TRBJ2-7|-|-|TRBV29-1
CSVEGRGYEQYF
TGCAGCGTTGAGGGCAGGGGCTACGAGCAGTACTTC
>TRBJ1-2|TRBD1|-|TRBV9
CASSGTGGIGYTF
TGTGCCAGCAGCGGGACAGGGGGTATCGGCTACACCTTC
>TRBJ1-1|-|-|TRBV20-1
CSASPRGASTEAFF
TGCAGTGCTAGTCCCCGGGGGGCGAGCACTGAAGCTTTCTTT
>TRBJ2-1|TRBD2|-|TRBV15
CATSRDWAGGPFNEQFF
TGTGCCACCAGCAGAGACTGGGCGGGGGGGCCTTTTAATGAGCAGTTCTTC
>TRBJ2-7|-|-|TRBV11-2
CASSLGRGGKPYEQYF
TGTGCCAGCAGCTTAGGGAGGGGCGGGAAACCCTACGAGCAGTACTTC
>TRBJ2-2|TRBD1|-|TRBV18
CASHPTRDRVAGNTGELFF
TGTGCCAGCCATCCAACCCGGGACAGGGTCGCGGGGAACACCGGGGAGCTGTTTTTT
>TRBJ2-1|TRBD2|-|TRBV5-5
CASSPLTSTNEQFF
TGTGCCAGCAGCCCACTGACTAGCACCAATGAGCAGTTCTTC
>TRBJ1-6|TRBD1|few|TRBV28
CASSQSGRGPNSPLHF
TGTGCCAGCAGCCAGTCTGGCAGGGGGCCTAATTCACCCCTCCACTTT
>TRBJ2-3|-|-|TRBV5-6
CASSLGPTLRDTQYF
TGTGCCAGCAGCTTGGGTCCCACCCTGAGGGATACGCAGTATTTT
>TRBJ1-2|-|-|TRBV2
CASKMRPDGYTF
TGTGCCAGCAAGATGAGGCCGGATGGCTACACCTTC
>TRBJ2-3|-|-|TRBV3-1/TRBV3-2
CASSQGIADTQYF
TGTGCCAGCAGCCAGGGCATCGCAGATACGCAGTATTTT
>TRBJ1-2|-|-|TRBV6-5
CASSYSRRGGYGYTF
TGTGCCAGCAGTTACTCCCGGAGGGGGGGATATGGCTACACCTTC
>TRBJ1-2|TRBD1|-|TRBV5-6
CASSETGDLYGYTF
TGTGCCAGCAGCGAAACAGGGGACCTTTATGGCTACACCTTC
>TRBJ2-5|-|-|TRBV19
CASSLDRRPETQYF
TGTGCCAGTAGTCTTGACAGGAGGCCAGAGACCCAGTACTTC
>TRBJ2-7|-|once|TRBV27
CASPPPGGPYEQYF
TGTGCCAGCCCACCCCCGGGGGGCCCCTACGAGCAGTACTTC
>TRBJ1-3|TRBD1|many|TRBV9
CASSARSGGGRTIYF
TGTGCCAGCAGCGCACGTTCAGGGGGTGGGCGCACCATATATTTT
>TRBJ1-1|-|-|TRBV27
CASSRTPWNTEAFF
TGTGCCAGCAGCCGGACACCCTGGAACACTGAAGCTTTCTTT
>TRBJ1-2|-|-|TRBV3-1/TRBV3-2
CASSPTGLPSGYGYTF
TGTGCCAGCAGCCCAACCGGACTGCCCTCGGGCTATGGCTACACCTTC
>TRBJ1-2|TRBD1|-|TRBV2
CARKEPGGPVTNYGYTF
TGTGCCAGAAAAGAGCCAGGGGGACCTGTAACTAACTATGGCTACACCTTC
>TRBJ1-4|-|-|TRBV11-2
CASSLAFMAEAEKLFF
TGTGCCAGCAGCCTCGCATTTATGGCGGAAGCCGAAAAACTGTTTTTT